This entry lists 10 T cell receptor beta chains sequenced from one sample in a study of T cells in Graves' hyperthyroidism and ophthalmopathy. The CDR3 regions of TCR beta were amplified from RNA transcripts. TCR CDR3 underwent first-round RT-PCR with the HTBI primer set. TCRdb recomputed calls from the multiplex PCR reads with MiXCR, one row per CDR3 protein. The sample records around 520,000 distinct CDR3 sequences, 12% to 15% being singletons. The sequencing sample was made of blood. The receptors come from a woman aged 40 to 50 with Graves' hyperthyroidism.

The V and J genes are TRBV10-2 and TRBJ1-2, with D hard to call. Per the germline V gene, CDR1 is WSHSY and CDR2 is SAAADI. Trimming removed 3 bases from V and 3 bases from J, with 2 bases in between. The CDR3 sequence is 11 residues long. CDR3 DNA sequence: TGCGCCAGCAGTGATTACTATGGCTACACCTTC. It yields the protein CASSDYYGYTF.

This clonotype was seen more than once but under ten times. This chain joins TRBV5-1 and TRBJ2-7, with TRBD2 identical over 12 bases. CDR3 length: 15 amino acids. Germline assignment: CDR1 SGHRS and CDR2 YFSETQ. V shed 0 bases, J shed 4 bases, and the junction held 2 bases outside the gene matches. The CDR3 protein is CASSLGLAGEYEQYF. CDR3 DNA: TGCGCCAGCAGCTTGGGACTAGCGGGAGAATACGAGCAGTACTTC.

The CDR3 DNA follows: TGTGCCAGCAGCGTTACAGGGACAGTTGGGGAGCAGTACTTC. This translates into CASSVTGTVGEQYF. The chain couples TRBV11-3 to TRBJ2-7, with 7 bases matching TRBD1. The length of the CDR3 is 14 residues. Germline V lookup: CDR1 SGHNT, CDR2 YENEEA. V was pared by 5 bases and J by 7 bases, with 11 bases of the junction left unmatched.

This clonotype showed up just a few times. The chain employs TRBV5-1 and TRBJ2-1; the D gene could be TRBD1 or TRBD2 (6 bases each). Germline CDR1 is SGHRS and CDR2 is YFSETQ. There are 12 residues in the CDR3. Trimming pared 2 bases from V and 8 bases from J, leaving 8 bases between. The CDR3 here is CASSFRGDEQFF. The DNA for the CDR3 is TGCGCCAGCAGCTTTAGGGGGGATGAGCAGTTCTTC.

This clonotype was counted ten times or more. CDR3: CASSPTGVVGELFF. DNA for the CDR3: TGTGCCAGCAGTCCGACAGGGGTGGTCGGGGAGCTGTTTTTT. V and J are TRBV12-3 or TRBV12-4 and TRBJ2-2; 8 bases agree with TRBD1. This CDR3 region has 14 residues. Germline trimming cut 5 bases from V and 7 bases from J; bases unmatched to any gene: 6.

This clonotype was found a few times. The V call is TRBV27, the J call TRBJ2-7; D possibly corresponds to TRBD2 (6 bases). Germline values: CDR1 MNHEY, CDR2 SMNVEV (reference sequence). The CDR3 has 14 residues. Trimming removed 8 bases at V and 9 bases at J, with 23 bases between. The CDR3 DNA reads TGTGCCAGCGGCACCGGGACTCACCGGGTGGGGCAGTACTTC. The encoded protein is CASGTGTHRVGQYF.

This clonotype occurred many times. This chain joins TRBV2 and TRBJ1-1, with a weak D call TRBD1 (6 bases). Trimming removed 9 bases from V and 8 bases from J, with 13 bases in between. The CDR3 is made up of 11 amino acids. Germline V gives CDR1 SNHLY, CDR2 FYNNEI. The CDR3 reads CARKGGVEAFF. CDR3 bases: TGTGCCAGAAAGGGGGGGGTCGAAGCTTTCTTT.

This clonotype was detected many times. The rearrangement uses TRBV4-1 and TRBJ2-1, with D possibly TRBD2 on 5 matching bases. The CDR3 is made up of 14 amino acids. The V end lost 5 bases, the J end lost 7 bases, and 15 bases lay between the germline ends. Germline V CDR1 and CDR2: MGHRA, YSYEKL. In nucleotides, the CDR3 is TGCGCCAGCAGCACCCGGGCGAGGGAGAATGAGCAGTTCTTC. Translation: CASSTRARENEQFF.

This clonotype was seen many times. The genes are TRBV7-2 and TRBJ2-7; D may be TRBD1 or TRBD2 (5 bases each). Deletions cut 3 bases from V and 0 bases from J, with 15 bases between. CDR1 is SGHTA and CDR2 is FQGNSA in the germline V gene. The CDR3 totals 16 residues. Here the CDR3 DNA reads TGTGCCAGCAGCTTCTCCCTAGGGACCCCCTCCTACGAGCAGTACTTC. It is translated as CASSFSLGTPSYEQYF.

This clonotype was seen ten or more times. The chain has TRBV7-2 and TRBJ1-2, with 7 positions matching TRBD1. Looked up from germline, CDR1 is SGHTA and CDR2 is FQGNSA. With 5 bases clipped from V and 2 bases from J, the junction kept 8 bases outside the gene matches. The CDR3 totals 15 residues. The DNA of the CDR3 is TGTGCCAGCAGCCCCCAGGGACAGTTGAACTATGGCTACACCTTC. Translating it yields CASSPQGQLNYGYTF.